The entry that follows covers one TCR beta chain sequence. Germline V gene data show CDR1 as MDHEN and CDR2 as SYDVKM. There are 14 residues in the CDR3. The J segment lost 2 bases and the V segment lost 6 bases, leaving 5 bases of the junction unmatched. The sample originates from a study of blood T cells in healthy people across ages. For the second PCR, which ran for about 6 to 11 cycles, a sample-barcoded 5' primer and a J-beta primer mix were used. TCRdb used MiXCR to reprocess the 5' RACE reads, holding one entry per CDR3 protein. The repertoire consists of over 1,500,000 distinct CDR3 sequences, with just under 50% occurring once and the leading ten covering 2.1%.

The chain has TRBV28 and TRBJ2-7, with 9 positions matching TRBD1. Sequenced input: blood. The sequence was obtained from a woman aged 35 to 49 in good health. For the CDR3, the DNA is TGTGCCAGCAGGGGACAGGGTAGCCCCTACGAGCAGTACTTC. Residues: CASRGQGSPYEQYF.